This T cell receptor (beta chain) stems from a study of OX40 agonist ivuxolimab in advanced cancers. For the study at large: Patients took ivuxolimab, an agonistic anti-OX40 (CD134) antibody. The study, taken as a whole, reports: In the 0.1 to 3.0 mg/kg range, CD4+ and CD8+ blood T cells had expanded clonally by week 6.

Produced via immunoSEQ multiplex PCR; TCRdb's table is partial and in-frame only. The data contain some 140,000 clones, 90% of them seen just once; the ten biggest clones take up about 1%. The CDR3 is made up of 12 amino acids. Germline lookup yields CDR1 MDHEN and CDR2 SYDVKM. V was shortened by 5 bases and J by 4 bases, with 9 bases between the two germline ends. In the case of this clone: What it recognizes is unknown.

The receptor was derived from an adult with an advanced solid tumor such as melanoma, head and neck, liver or kidney cancer. This sequence joins TRBV28 and TRBJ2-7; weak D call: TRBD2 (5 bases). Material: CD4+ or CD8+ T cells sorted from blood, obtained in a trial of the OX40 agonist ivuxolimab. CDR3 sequence reads: CASSLSGYEQYF. The CDR3 DNA reads as TGTGCCAGCAGTCTAAGCGGTTACGAGCAGTACTTC.